This T cell receptor beta chain came from a study of T cells after yellow fever vaccination. In the study overall: The authors prepared low-cell-number fractions using SMART-Seq v4 Ultra Low Input.

Researchers made TCR cDNA using 5'RACE template switching, and this step added a universal primer site and UMIs. Via MiXCR, TCRdb re-called the 5' RACE reads, giving one row per CDR3 protein. Of fewer than 400,000 distinct CDR3 sequences detected, 6.2% appear once; the ten largest clones hold about 15%. Study conclusions and caveats: Researchers report a weaker secondary response that nonetheless peaked faster, day 5 versus 15. Most clones from primary vaccination resurfaced after the booster (around 97% CD4, 88% CD8).

V was clipped by 7 bases and J by 0 bases; unmatched bases: 9. This CDR3 is built from 15 residues. This clonotype was detected many times. Its specificity is unknown. The source of this sequence is a man under 40 who received the YFV17D yellow fever vaccine. This chain connects TRBV12-3 or TRBV12-4 to TRBJ2-7, with TRBD2 matching 7 bases. The material sequenced was PBMCs, taken 5 days after the yellow fever booster vaccination. This chain's CDR3 is CASTFSAGFSYEQYF. CDR3 coding DNA: TGTGCCAGCACCTTTTCAGCGGGATTCTCCTACGAGCAGTACTTC.